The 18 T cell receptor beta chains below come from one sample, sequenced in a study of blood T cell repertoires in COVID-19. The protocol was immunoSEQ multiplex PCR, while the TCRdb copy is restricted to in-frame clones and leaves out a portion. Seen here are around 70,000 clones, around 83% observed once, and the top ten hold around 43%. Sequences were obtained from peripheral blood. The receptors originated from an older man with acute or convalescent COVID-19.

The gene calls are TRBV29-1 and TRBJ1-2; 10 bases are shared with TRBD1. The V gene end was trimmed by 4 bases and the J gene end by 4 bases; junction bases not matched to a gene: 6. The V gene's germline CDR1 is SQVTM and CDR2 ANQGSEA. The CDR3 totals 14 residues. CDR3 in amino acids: CSVVPGQGSYGYTF. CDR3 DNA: TGCAGCGTTGTCCCGGGACAGGGGTCCTATGGCTACACCTTC.

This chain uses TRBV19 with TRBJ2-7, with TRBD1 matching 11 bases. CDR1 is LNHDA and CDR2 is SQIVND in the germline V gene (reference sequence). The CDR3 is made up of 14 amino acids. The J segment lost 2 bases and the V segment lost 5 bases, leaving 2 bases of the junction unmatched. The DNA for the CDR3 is TGTGCCAGTAGTGGGGGACAGGGGGCCTACGAGCAGTACTTC. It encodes CASSGGQGAYEQYF.

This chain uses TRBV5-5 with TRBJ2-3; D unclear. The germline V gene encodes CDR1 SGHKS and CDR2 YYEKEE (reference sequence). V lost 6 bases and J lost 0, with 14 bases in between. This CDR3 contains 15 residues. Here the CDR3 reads CASIEASFSTDTQYF. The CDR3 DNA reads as TGTGCCAGCATCGAAGCTTCCTTTAGCACAGATACGCAGTATTTT.

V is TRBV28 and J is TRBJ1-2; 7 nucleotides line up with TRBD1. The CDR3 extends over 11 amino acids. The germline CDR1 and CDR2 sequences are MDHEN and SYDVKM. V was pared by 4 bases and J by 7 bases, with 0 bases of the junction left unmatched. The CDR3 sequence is CASSWTGGYTF. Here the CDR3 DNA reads TGTGCCAGCAGTTGGACAGGTGGCTACACCTTC.

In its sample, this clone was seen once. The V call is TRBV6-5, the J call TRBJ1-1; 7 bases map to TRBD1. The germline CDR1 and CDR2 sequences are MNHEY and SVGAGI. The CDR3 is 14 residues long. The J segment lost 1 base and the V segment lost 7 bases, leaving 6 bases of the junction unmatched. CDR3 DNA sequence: TGTGCCAGCAACCAGGACAGGCAGAACACTGAAGCTTTCTTT. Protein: CASNQDRQNTEAFF.

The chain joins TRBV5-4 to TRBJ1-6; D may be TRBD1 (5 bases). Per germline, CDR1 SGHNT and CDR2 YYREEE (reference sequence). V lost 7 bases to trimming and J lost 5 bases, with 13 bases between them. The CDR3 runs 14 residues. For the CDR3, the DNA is TGTGCCAGCCATCAGGGAAATGATAATTCACCCCTCCACTTT. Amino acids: CASHQGNDNSPLHF.

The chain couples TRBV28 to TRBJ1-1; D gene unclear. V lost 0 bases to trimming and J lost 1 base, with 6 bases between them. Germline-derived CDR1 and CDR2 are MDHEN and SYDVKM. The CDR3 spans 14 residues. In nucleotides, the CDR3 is TGTGCCAGCAGTTTATGGGCAGGGAACACTGAAGCTTTCTTT. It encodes CASSLWAGNTEAFF.

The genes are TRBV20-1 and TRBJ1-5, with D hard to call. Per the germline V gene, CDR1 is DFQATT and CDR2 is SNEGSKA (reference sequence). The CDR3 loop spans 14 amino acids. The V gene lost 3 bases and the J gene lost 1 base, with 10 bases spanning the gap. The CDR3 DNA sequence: TGCAGTGCTAGTGTGCCTACCAGCAATCAGCCCCAGCATTTT. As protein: CSASVPTSNQPQHF.

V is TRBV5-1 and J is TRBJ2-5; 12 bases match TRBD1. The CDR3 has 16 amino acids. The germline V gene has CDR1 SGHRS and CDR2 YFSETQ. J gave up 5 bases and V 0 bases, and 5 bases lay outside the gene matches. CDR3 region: CASSLVGTGGQETQYF. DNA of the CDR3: TGCGCCAGCAGCTTGGTAGGGACAGGGGGCCAGGAGACCCAGTACTTC.

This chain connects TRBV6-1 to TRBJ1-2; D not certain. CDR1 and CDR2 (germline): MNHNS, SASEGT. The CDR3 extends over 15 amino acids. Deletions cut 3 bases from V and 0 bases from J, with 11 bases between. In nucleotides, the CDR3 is TGTGCCAGCAGTGATATAGGCAGGACTAACTATGGCTACACCTTC. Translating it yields CASSDIGRTNYGYTF.

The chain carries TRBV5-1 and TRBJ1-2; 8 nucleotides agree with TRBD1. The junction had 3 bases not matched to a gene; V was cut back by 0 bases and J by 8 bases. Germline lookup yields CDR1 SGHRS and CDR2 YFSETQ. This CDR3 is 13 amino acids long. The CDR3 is CASSLGQGHGYTF. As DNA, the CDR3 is TGCGCCAGCAGCTTGGGACAGGGGCACGGCTACACCTTC.

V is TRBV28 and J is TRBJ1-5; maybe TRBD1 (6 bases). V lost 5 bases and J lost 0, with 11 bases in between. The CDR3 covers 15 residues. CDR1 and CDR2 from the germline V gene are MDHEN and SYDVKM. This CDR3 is CASSPGTPSNQPQHF. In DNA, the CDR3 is TGTGCCAGCAGTCCCGGGACACCTAGCAATCAGCCCCAGCATTTT.

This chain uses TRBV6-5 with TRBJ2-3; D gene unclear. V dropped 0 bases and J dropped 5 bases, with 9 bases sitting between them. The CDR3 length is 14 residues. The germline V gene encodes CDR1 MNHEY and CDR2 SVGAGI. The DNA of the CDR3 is TGTGCCAGCAGTTACTCGATGAGAGGAGATACGCAGTATTTT. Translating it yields CASSYSMRGDTQYF.

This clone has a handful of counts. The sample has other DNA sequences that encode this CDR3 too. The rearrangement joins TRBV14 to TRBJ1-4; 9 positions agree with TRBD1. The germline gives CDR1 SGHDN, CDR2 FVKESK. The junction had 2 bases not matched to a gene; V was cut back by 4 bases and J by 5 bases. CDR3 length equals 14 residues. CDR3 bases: TGTGCCAGCAGCCCCGGGACAGGGAATGAAAAACTGTTTTTT. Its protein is CASSPGTGNEKLFF.

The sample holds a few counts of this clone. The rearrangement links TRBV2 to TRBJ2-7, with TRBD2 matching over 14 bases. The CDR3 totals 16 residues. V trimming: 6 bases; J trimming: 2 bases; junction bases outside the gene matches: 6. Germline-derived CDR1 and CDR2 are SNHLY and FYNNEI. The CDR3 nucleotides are TGTGCCAGCAGATACGGACTAGCGGGAGGCGCCTACGAGCAGTACTTC. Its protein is CASRYGLAGGAYEQYF.

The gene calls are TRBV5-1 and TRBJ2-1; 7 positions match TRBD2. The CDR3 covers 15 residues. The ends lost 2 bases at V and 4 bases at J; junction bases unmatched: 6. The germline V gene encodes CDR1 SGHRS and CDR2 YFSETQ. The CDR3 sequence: CASSFSGTKYNEQFF. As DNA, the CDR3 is TGCGCCAGCAGCTTTTCCGGGACTAAATACAATGAGCAGTTCTTC.

The CDR3 bases are TGTGCCAGCAGCTTATGGCGGGGGCCGTACAATGAGCAGTTCTTC. Its translation: CASSLWRGPYNEQFF. The V gene is TRBV7-2, the J gene TRBJ2-1; possibly TRBD2 for D (7 bases). CDR1 is SGHTA and CDR2 is FQGNSA in the germline V gene. V lost 2 bases to trimming and J lost 4 bases, with 12 bases between them. The CDR3 is made up of 15 amino acids.

CDR3 sequence (DNA): TGTGCCTGGAGAGCAGAACAGGGGCTTTACAATGAGCAGTTCTTC. It specifies CAWRAEQGLYNEQFF. The chain uses TRBV30 and TRBJ2-1, with 7 bases lining up with TRBD1. Germline loops: CDR1 GTSNPN, CDR2 SVGIG (reference sequence). The trim removed 3 bases at V and 4 bases at J, leaving 9 bases unmatched. CDR3 size: 15 residues.